This T cell receptor (beta chain) was identified during a study of blood T cell repertoires in COVID-19. Method: immunoSEQ multiplex PCR; TCRdb's copy keeps in-frame clones and lacks some. This table holds 200,000 to 250,000 clones, over 80% found once. The V gene end was trimmed by 6 bases and the J gene end by 11 bases; junction bases not matched to a gene: 12. The CDR3 spans 13 residues. The source material was peripheral blood. The TCR originated in a man aged 25-45 years with COVID-19, enrolled during active disease. The chain recombines TRBV12-3 or TRBV12-4 with TRBJ1-1; 7 bases are a match to TRBD1. The CDR3 protein is CASSYDRDRQAFF. The CDR3 bases are TGTGCCAGCAGCTATGACAGGGACCGGCAGGCTTTCTTT.